This TCR beta chain was captured in a study of shared clonotypes between healthy human individuals. The method was immunoSEQ multiplex PCR; TCRdb's version includes in-frame clones alone and lacks a portion of them. Altogether about a million clones are present, 70% to 85% being singletons, with the ten largest covering roughly 1.5%. Looked up from germline, CDR1 is MGHDK and CDR2 is SYGVNS. The CDR3 totals 14 residues. V was clipped by 5 bases and J by 1 base, with 9 bases between them. The material sequenced was memory CD4+ T cells sorted from blood. The subset denotes: CD45RA-negative fraction. The rearrangement links TRBV25-1 to TRBJ1-3; D is perhaps TRBD1 (6 bases). The source of this sequence is a man between 18 and 29 years old in good health. The CDR3 bases are TGTGCCAGCAGTCCGAGGGGGTCTGGAAACACCATATATTTT. This sequence encodes CASSPRGSGNTIYF.